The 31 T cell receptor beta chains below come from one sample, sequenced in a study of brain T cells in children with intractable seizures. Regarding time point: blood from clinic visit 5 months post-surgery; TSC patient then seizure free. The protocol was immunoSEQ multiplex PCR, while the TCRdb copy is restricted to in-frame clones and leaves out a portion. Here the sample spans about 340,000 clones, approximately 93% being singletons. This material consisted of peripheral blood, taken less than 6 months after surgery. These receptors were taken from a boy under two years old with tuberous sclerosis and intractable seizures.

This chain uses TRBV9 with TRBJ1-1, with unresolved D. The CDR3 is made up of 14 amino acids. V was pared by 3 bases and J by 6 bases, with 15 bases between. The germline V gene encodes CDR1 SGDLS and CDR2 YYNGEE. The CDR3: CASSARTDSPEAFF. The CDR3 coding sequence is TGTGCCAGCAGCGCCCGGACCGATAGCCCTGAAGCTTTCTTT.

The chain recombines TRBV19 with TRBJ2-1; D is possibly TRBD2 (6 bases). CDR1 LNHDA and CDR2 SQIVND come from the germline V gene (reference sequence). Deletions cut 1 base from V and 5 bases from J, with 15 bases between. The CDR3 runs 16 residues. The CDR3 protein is CASSIGSPGEDNEQFF. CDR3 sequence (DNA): TGTGCCAGTAGTATAGGTTCGCCGGGAGAGGACAATGAGCAGTTCTTC.

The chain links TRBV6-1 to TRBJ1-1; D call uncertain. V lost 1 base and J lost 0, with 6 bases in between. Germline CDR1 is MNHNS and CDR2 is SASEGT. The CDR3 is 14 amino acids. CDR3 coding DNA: TGTGCCAGCAGTGAAGGACATTTGAACACTGAAGCTTTCTTT. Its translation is CASSEGHLNTEAFF.

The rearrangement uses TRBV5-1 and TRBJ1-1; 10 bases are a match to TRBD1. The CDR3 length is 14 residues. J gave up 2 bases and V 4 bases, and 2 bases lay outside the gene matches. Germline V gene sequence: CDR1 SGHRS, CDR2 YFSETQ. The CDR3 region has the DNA TGCGCCAGCAGCCGGGACAGGGGAAACACTGAAGCTTTCTTT. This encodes CASSRDRGNTEAFF.

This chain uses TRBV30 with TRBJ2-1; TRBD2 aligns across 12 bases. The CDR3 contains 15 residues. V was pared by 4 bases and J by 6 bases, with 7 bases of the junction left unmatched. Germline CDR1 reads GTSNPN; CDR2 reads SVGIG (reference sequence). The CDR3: CAWNLLAGGFNEQFF. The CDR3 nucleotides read TGTGCCTGGAACTTGCTAGCGGGAGGGTTCAATGAGCAGTTCTTC.

The CDR3 region has the DNA TGTGCCAGCGCCCGTTGGGACGGACCCTCCTACGAGCAGTACTTC. Translating it yields CASARWDGPSYEQYF. This chain connects TRBV6-5 to TRBJ2-7, with D tentatively TRBD1 or TRBD2 (5 bases each). This CDR3 comprises 15 residues. Germline V gene lookup returns CDR1 MNHEY and CDR2 SVGAGI. With 8 bases removed from V and 0 bases from J, the gap between germline ends came to 17 bases.

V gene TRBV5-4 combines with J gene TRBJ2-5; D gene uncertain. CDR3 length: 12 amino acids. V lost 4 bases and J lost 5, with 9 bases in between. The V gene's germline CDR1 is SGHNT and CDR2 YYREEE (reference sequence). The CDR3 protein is CASSPPGETQYF. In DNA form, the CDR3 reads TGTGCCAGCAGCCCCCCCGGGGAGACCCAGTACTTC. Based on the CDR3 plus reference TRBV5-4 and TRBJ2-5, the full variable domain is ETGVTQSPTHLIKTRGQQVTLRCSSQSGHNTVSWYQQALGQGPQFIFQYYREEENGRGNFPPRFSGLQFPNYSSELNVNALELDDSALYLCASSPPGETQYFGPGTRLLVL.

For the CDR3, the DNA is TGTGCCAGCAGCCTACACAACTCAGGGGAGCAGTACTTC. This gives the protein CASSLHNSGEQYF. The J gene is TRBJ2-7, the V gene TRBV3-1 (or the pseudogene TRBV3-2); TRBD1 might be the D (5 bases). The V end was cut by 4 bases, the J end by 7 bases, with 14 bases between. CDR1 and CDR2 (germline): LGHDT, YNNKEL (reference sequence). The CDR3 contains 13 residues.

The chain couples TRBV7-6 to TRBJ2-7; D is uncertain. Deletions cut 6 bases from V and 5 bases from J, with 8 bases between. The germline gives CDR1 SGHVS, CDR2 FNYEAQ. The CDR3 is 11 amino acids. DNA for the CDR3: TGTGCCAGCAGATTACGAGACGAGCAGTACTTC. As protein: CASRLRDEQYF.

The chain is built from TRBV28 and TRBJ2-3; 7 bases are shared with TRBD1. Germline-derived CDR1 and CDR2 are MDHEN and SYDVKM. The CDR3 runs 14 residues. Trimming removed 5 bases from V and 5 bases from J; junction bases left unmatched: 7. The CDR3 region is CASSQGQAEDTQYF. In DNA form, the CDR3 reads TGTGCCAGCAGTCAAGGACAGGCTGAAGATACGCAGTATTTT. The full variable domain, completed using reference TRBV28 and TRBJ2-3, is DVKVTQSSRYLVKRTGEKVFLECVQDMDHENMFWYRQDPGLGLRLIYFSYDVKMKEKGDIPEGYSVSREKKERFSLILESASTNQTSMYLCASSQGQAEDTQYFGPGTRLTVL.

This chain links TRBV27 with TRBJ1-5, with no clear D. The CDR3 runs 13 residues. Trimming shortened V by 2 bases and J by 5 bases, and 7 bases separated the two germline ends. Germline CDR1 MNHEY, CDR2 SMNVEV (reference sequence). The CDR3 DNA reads TGTGCCAGCAGTTTAAAGGTTTATCAGCCCCAGCATTTT. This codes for CASSLKVYQPQHF.

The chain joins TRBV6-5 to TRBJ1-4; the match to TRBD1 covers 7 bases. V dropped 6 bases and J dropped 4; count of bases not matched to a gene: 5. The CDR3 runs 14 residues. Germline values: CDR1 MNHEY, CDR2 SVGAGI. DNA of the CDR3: TGTGCCAGCAGCGACGGACAGGATAATGAAAAACTGTTTTTT. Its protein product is CASSDGQDNEKLFF.

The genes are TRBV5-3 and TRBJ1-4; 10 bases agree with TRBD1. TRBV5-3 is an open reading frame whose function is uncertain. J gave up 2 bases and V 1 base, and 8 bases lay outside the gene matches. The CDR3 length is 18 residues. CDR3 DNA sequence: TGTGCCAGAAGCTTGAATAAAGGACAGGGGGAGACTAATGAAAAACTGTTTTTT. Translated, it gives CARSLNKGQGETNEKLFF.

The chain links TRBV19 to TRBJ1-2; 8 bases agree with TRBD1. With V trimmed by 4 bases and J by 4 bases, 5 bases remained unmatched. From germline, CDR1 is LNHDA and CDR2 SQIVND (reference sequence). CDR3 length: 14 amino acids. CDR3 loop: CASSKGQGPYGYTF. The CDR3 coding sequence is TGTGCCAGTAGTAAAGGACAGGGACCCTATGGCTACACCTTC.

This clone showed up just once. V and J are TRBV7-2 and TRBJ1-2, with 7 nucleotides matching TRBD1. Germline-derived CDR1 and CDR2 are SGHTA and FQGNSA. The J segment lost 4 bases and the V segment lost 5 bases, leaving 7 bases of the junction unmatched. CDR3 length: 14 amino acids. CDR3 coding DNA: TGTGCCAGCAGCCAACTCAGGGGGTCCTATGGCTACACCTTC. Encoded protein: CASSQLRGSYGYTF.

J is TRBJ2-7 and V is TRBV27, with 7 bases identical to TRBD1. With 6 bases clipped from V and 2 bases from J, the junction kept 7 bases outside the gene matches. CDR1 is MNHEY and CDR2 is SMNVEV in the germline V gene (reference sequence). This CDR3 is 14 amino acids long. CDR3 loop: CASSIRTGAYEQYF. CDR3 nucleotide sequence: TGTGCCAGCAGCATCCGGACAGGAGCCTACGAGCAGTACTTC.

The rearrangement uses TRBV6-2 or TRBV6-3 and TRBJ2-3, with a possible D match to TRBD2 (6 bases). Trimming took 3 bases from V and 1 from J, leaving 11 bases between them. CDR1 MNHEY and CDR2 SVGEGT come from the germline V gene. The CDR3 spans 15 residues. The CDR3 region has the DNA TGTGCCAGCAGTTATCTAGCGTCGGGCACAGATACGCAGTATTTT. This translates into CASSYLASGTDTQYF.

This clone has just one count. CDR3 DNA sequence: TGTGCCACCAGCAGAGATAGCCTCGGGGAGACCCAGTACTTC. Its translation is CATSRDSLGETQYF. The genes are TRBV15 and TRBJ2-5; no clear D gene. The V and J ends lost 0 bases and 5 bases respectively, with 10 bases between them. The CDR3 length is 14 residues. CDR1 is LNHNV and CDR2 is YYDKDF in the germline V gene (reference sequence).

The DNA of the CDR3 is TGTGCCAGCAGCATCGACGGGGACCGGGGTGAAAAACTGTTTTTT. Protein: CASSIDGDRGEKLFF. The chain recombines TRBV11-2 with TRBJ1-4; D perhaps matches TRBD1 (5 bases). V lost 5 bases and J lost 7, with 17 bases in between. CDR1 and CDR2 (germline): SGHAT, FQNNGV. CDR3 length: 15 amino acids.

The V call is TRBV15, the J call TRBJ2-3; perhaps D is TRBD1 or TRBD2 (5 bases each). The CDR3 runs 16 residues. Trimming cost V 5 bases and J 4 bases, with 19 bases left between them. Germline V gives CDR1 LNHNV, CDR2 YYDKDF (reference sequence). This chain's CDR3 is CATSGLRDLLPDTQYF. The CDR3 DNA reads TGTGCCACCAGCGGTCTCCGGGACCTTCTGCCAGATACGCAGTATTTT.

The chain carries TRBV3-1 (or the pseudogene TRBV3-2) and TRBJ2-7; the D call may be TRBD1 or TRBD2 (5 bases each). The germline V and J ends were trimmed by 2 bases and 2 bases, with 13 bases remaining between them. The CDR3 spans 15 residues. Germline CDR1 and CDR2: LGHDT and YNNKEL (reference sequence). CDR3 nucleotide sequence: TGTGCCAGCAGCCAATTTTTGGGGGTCCCCTACGAGCAGTACTTC. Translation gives CASSQFLGVPYEQYF.

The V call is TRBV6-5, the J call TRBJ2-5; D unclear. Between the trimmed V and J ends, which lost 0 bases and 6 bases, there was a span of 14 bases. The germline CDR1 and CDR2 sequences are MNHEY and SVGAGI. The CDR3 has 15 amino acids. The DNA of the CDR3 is TGTGCCAGCAGTTACTCGCACACCCGCGGAAAGACCCAGTACTTC. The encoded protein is CASSYSHTRGKTQYF.

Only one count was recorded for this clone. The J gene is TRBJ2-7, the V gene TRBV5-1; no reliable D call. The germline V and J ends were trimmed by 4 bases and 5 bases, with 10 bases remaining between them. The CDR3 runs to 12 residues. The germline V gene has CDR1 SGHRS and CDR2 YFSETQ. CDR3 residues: CASSPGLHEQYF. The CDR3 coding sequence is TGCGCCAGCAGCCCGGGTCTCCACGAGCAGTACTTC. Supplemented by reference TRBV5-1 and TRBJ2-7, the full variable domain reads KAGVTQTPRYLIKTRGQQVTLSCSPISGHRSVSWYQQTPGQGLQFLFEYFSETQRNKGNFPGRFSGRQFSNSRSEMNVSTLELGDSALYLCASSPGLHEQYFGPGTRLTVT.

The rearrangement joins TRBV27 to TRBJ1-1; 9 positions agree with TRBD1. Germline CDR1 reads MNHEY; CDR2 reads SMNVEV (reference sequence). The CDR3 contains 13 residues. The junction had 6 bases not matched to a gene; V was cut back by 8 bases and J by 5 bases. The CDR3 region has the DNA TGTGCCAGCTGGGGACAGGGCGAGACTGAAGCTTTCTTT. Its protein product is CASWGQGETEAFF.

This CDR3 is CASSQTILTARIYGYTF. CDR3 nucleotide sequence: TGTGCCAGCAGCCAAACAATTCTTACGGCGAGGATCTATGGCTACACCTTC. The rearrangement uses TRBV3-1 (or the pseudogene TRBV3-2) and TRBJ1-2; D not resolved. CDR1 and CDR2 (germline): LGHDT, YNNKEL (reference sequence). The CDR3 sequence is 17 residues long. V lost 2 bases to trimming and J lost 4 bases, with 20 bases between them.

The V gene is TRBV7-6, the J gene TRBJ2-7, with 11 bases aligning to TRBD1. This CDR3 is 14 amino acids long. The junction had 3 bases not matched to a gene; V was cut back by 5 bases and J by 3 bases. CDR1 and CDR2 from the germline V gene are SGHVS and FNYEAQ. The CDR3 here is CASSPGTGGYEQYF. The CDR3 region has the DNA TGTGCCAGCAGCCCAGGGACAGGGGGCTACGAGCAGTACTTC.

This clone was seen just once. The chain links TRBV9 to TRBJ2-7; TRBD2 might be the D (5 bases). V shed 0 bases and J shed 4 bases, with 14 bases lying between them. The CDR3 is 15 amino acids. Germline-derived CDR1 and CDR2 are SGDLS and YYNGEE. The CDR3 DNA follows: TGTGCCAGCAGCGTAGAAGGAGGTAAGGGATACGAGCAGTACTTC. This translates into CASSVEGGKGYEQYF. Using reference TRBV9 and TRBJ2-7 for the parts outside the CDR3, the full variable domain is DSGVTQTPKHLITATGQRVTLRCSPRSGDLSVYWYQQSLDQGLQFLIQYYNGEERAKGNILERFSAQQFPDLHSELNLSSLELGDSALYFCASSVEGGKGYEQYFGPGTRLTVT.

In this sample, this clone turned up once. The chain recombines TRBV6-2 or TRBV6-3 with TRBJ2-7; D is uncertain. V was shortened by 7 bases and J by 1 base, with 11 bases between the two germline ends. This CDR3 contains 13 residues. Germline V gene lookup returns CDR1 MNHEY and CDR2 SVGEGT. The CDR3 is CASIPHGSYEQYF. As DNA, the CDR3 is TGTGCCAGCATCCCTCACGGGTCCTACGAGCAGTACTTC.

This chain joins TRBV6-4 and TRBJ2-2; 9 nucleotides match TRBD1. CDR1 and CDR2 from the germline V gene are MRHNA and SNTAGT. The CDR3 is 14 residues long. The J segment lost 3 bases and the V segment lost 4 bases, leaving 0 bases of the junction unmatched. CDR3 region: CASSGQGDTGELFF. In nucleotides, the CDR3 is TGTGCCAGCAGTGGACAGGGGGACACCGGGGAGCTGTTTTTT.

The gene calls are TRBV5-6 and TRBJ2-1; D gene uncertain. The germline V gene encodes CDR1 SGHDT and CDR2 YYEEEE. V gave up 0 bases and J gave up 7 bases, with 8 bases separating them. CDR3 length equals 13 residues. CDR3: CASSLEGRNEQFF. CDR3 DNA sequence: TGTGCCAGCAGCTTGGAAGGAAGGAATGAGCAGTTCTTC.

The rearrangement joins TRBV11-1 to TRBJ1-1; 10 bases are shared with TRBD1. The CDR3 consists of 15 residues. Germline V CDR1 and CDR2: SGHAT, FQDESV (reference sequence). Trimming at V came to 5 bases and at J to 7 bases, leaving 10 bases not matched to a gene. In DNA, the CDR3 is TGTGCCAGCAGCCCCTTGACAGGGGGCGTGGGTGAAGCTTTCTTT. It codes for CASSPLTGGVGEAFF.